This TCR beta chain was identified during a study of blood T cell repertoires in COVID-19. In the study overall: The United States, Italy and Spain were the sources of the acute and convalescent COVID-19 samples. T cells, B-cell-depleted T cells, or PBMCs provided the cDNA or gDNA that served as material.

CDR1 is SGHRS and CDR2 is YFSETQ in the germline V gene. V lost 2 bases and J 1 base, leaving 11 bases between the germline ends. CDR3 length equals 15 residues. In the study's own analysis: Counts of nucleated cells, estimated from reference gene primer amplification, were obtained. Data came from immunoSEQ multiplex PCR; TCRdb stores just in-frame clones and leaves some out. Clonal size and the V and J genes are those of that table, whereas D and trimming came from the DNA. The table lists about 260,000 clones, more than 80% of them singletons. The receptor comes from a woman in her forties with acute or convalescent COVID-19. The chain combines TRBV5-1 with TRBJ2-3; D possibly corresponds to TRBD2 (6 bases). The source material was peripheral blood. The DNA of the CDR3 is TGCGCCAGCAGCTTTGGAGGGGTTGGCACAGATACGCAGTATTTT. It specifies CASSFGGVGTDTQYF.